The next 16 T cell receptor beta chains were all read from a single sample in a study of cytomegalovirus exposure and HLA in healthy donors. Use of 60 Vbeta and 13 Jbeta primers characterized the PCR. Clones were read by immunoSEQ multiplex PCR, and TCRdb kept only the in-frame ones, dropping some. The data contain some 170,000 clones, about 9.4% of them singletons. Input material: PBMCs. Receptors originate from a woman younger than 45 in good health and CMV-seropositive.

The J gene is TRBJ1-1, the V gene TRBV7-3, with D tentatively TRBD1 (5 bases). Germline V gives CDR1 SGHTA, CDR2 FQGTGA. The CDR3 has 18 amino acids. V lost 5 bases and J lost 4, with 26 bases in between. CDR3 coding DNA: TGTGCCAGCAGCCCGACGGGCCAGGGCGGATTGGGCAGCACTGAAGCTTTCTTT. Translation: CASSPTGQGGLGSTEAFF.

This clone came up a few times. V is TRBV5-1 and J is TRBJ2-4, with D maybe TRBD1 (7 bases). The CDR3 covers 16 residues. Germline lookup yields CDR1 SGHRS and CDR2 YFSETQ. Trimming left V 0 bases short and J 5 bases short, with 15 bases between. The CDR3 DNA sequence: TGCGCCAGCAGCTTGGGAGCAGGGGGACTTGAAAACATTCAGTACTTC. It yields the protein CASSLGAGGLENIQYF.

In its sample, this clone was seen a few times. V and J are TRBV2 and TRBJ2-3, with 15 bases identical to TRBD2. The CDR3 contains 15 residues. V shed 5 bases, J shed 4 bases, and the junction held 1 base outside the gene matches. Germline V lookup: CDR1 SNHLY, CDR2 FYNNEI. CDR3 sequence reads: CASSRTSGRADTQYF. In DNA form, the CDR3 reads TGTGCCAGCAGTCGGACTAGCGGGAGGGCAGATACGCAGTATTTT.

The chain combines TRBV29-1 with TRBJ2-3; D call uncertain. Trimming removed 0 bases at V and 0 bases at J, with 10 bases between. Germline V gene data show CDR1 as SQVTM and CDR2 as ANQGSEA. The CDR3 spans 15 residues. The CDR3 DNA is TGCAGCGTTGAAGATAGCTGGTGGAGCACAGATACGCAGTATTTT. Its translation is CSVEDSWWSTDTQYF.

A word on this clone: The junction departs from germline at one end; a sequencing error may be responsible. V and J are TRBV5-4 and TRBJ1-5, with a weak D call TRBD1 (5 bases). Germline assignment: CDR1 SGHNT and CDR2 YYREEE (reference sequence). CDR3 length: 13 residues. The CDR3 DNA is TGTGCCAGCAGCTTGTCAGGGAATCAGCCCCCGCATTTT. Its protein product is CASSLSGNQPPHF.

The genes are TRBV9 and TRBJ2-1; 9 bases agree with TRBD2. J gave up 0 bases and V 3 bases, and 13 bases lay outside the gene matches. This CDR3 is built from 19 residues. Germline-derived CDR1 and CDR2 are SGDLS and YYNGEE. The CDR3 spells CASSGTGTSHPSSYNEQFF. The DNA for the CDR3 is TGTGCCAGCAGCGGAACCGGGACTAGCCATCCTAGCTCCTACAATGAGCAGTTCTTC.

This clone showed up just a few times. The genes are TRBV2 and TRBJ2-5; 8 positions match TRBD2. Trimming removed 2 bases from V and 5 bases from J; junction bases left unmatched: 13. Germline-derived CDR1 and CDR2 are SNHLY and FYNNEI. This CDR3 has 17 amino acids. CDR3 bases: TGTGCCAGCAGTGAACGATACCGGGGGGGGAGGAGGGAGACCCAGTACTTC. It codes for CASSERYRGGRRETQYF.

This clone was counted between two and nine times. V gene TRBV2 combines with J gene TRBJ2-1; D is perhaps TRBD2 (5 bases). Germline V gives CDR1 SNHLY, CDR2 FYNNEI. The V end was cut by 2 bases, the J end by 6 bases, with 11 bases between. The CDR3 has 14 amino acids. This chain's CDR3 is CASSEIASINEQFF. Here the CDR3 DNA reads TGTGCCAGCAGTGAAATCGCTAGCATCAATGAGCAGTTCTTC.

The V and J genes are TRBV7-8 and TRBJ2-7; 10 bases line up with TRBD1. This CDR3 comprises 15 residues. Trimming removed 5 bases from V and 2 bases from J; junction bases left unmatched: 6. Germline V gene sequence: CDR1 SGHVS, CDR2 FQNEAQ. The DNA for the CDR3 is TGTGCCAGCAGCACCTGGACAGGGGGACCCTACGAGCAGTACTTC. Translation gives CASSTWTGGPYEQYF.

Only a few counts were recorded for this clone. The chain links TRBV11-2 to TRBJ2-1; 7 nucleotides line up with TRBD1. The germline V gene has CDR1 SGHAT and CDR2 FQNNGV. J gave up 3 bases and V 5 bases, and 13 bases lay outside the gene matches. The CDR3 has 17 amino acids. The DNA of the CDR3 is TGTGCCAGCAGCCTCACGCCCGGGACAGTCCTCTACAATGAGCAGTTCTTC. Translating it yields CASSLTPGTVLYNEQFF.

In nucleotides, the CDR3 is TGTGCCAGCAGCGGCGGGGGGAGTGCCGGGGCCAACGTCCTGACTTTC. This sequence encodes CASSGGGSAGANVLTF. This chain links TRBV9 with TRBJ2-6; 8 bases align to TRBD2. This CDR3 has 16 residues. V lost 3 bases, J lost 4 bases, and 6 bases stayed unmatched. Looked up from germline, CDR1 is SGDLS and CDR2 is YYNGEE.

This clone was detected a few times. The chain combines TRBV2 with TRBJ1-6; D is unclear. V gave up 1 base and J gave up 2 bases, with 12 bases separating them. Looked up from germline, CDR1 is SNHLY and CDR2 is FYNNEI. The CDR3 consists of 17 residues. CDR3 nucleotide sequence: TGTGCCAGCAGTGAAGAACAGCCTTTTGCCTATAATTCACCCCTCCACTTT. Translating gives CASSEEQPFAYNSPLHF.

This chain connects TRBV4-1 to TRBJ1-4; a possible D gene is TRBD1 (6 bases). CDR1 is MGHRA and CDR2 is YSYEKL in the germline V gene. This CDR3 has 16 residues. Deletions cut 0 bases from V and 7 bases from J, with 15 bases between. The CDR3 DNA sequence: TGCGCCAGCAGCCAAGATCTAGGGGCCAGGGGTGAAAAACTGTTTTTT. It codes for CASSQDLGARGEKLFF.

This clone was seen a handful of times. This sequence joins TRBV4-1 and TRBJ1-2; TRBD1 matches at 8 bases. The V gene's germline CDR1 is MGHRA and CDR2 YSYEKL. This CDR3 has 16 amino acids. Germline trimming cut 3 bases from V and 7 bases from J; bases unmatched to any gene: 13. As DNA, the CDR3 is TGCGCCAGCAGCCACTCCCTAAGACAGGGGTTTGGTGGCTACACCTTC. Amino acid sequence: CASSHSLRQGFGGYTF.

This clone appeared a few times. This chain uses TRBV6-6 with TRBJ1-2, with a possible D match to TRBD1 (6 bases). V dropped 0 bases and J dropped 7 bases, with 12 bases sitting between them. Per germline, CDR1 MNHNY and CDR2 SVGAGI (reference sequence). CDR3 length equals 14 residues. The CDR3 here is CASSYSTGRGGYTF. For the CDR3, the DNA is TGTGCCAGCAGTTACTCCACAGGGAGGGGTGGCTACACCTTC.

The chain employs TRBV5-1 and TRBJ2-1, with D perhaps TRBD2 (5 bases). The CDR3 totals 15 residues. V dropped 0 bases and J dropped 7 bases, with 14 bases sitting between them. Germline lookup yields CDR1 SGHRS and CDR2 YFSETQ. DNA for the CDR3: TGCGCCAGCAGCTTGGAACGGCCTCGAGGGAATGAGCAGTTCTTC. Translating gives CASSLERPRGNEQFF.